This T cell receptor beta chain was captured in a study of shared clonotypes between healthy human individuals. This CDR3 comprises 16 residues. Germline V gene sequence: CDR1 SGHRS, CDR2 YFSETQ. Assay: immunoSEQ multiplex PCR; the TCRdb copy retains only in-frame clones and omits some. The table has around 200,000 clones, about 93% seen once. The receptor was isolated from a woman aged 25 to 39 in good health. This chain connects TRBV5-1 to TRBJ2-5; 9 nucleotides align to TRBD2. The end of the DNA aligns better with TRBJ2-7, so the J call may be wrong. Sequenced material: naive CD4+ T cells sorted from blood. The subset is: CD45RA+ positively selected. For the CDR3, the DNA is TGCGCCAGCAGCTTGGCTGCTAGCGGGATTGCCTACGAGCAGTACTTC. Amino acid sequence: CASSLAASGIAYEQYF.